This T cell receptor beta chain originates from a study of T cell repertoires in cytomegalovirus infection. In the study overall: Through public TCR beta signatures, both CMV infection and matching HLA type were indicated.

MiXCR, run by TCRdb on the reads, gives a single entry per CDR3 protein. The sample lists 200,000 to 250,000 distinct CDR3 sequences; 12% were seen once. Notes on this clonotype: What it binds is unknown.

Germline V CDR1 and CDR2: SGHVS, FQNEAQ. With 4 bases removed from V and 3 bases from J, the gap between germline ends came to 12 bases. The CDR3 runs to 15 residues. Overall study results and limits: It was HLA-C-restricted CMV-specific TCR beta clonotypes that dominated the response ex vivo. Of the TCR beta families, the public ones yielded a cumulative frequency that identified carriers of CMV plus the relevant HLA.

Sequencing was carried out using PBMCs. The chain is built from TRBV7-8 and TRBJ2-2; perhaps D is TRBD1 or TRBD2 (6 bases each). The receptor was derived from a human donor in good health (CMV status not recorded). Some clones in this sample may be carry-over from other donors' samples. The CDR3 region is CASSSRGTHTGELFF. CDR3 DNA sequence: TGTGCCAGCAGCTCAAGGGGGACTCACACCGGGGAGCTGTTTTTT.